Below, one T cell receptor (beta chain) is given with its context. The antigen remains undetermined. This entry belongs to a study of CD8 T cells in Susac syndrome. Study-wide results and limits: The study's TCR sequencing and HLA analysis covered a relatively small number of individuals, and the study acknowledged this.

Reverse transcription of 0.5 to 1 ug RNA was performed with random hexamers. It was immunoSEQ multiplex PCR that amplified TCR beta CDR3 across 54 Vbeta and 13 Jbeta. MiXCR, applied by TCRdb to the immunoSEQ multiplex PCR reads, yields one record per CDR3 protein. This table has under 200,000 distinct CDR3 sequences, 85% to 95% appearing once. Germline CDR1 reads DFQATT; CDR2 reads SNEGSKA (reference sequence). V was trimmed by 1 base and J by 4 bases, leaving 11 bases between them. There are 14 residues in the CDR3. Sequencing used CD8+ T cells from PBMCs. The chain joins TRBV20-1 to TRBJ2-4; D is unclear. This receptor was identified in a human donor with multiple sclerosis. CDR3 sequence reads: CSARGAPGKNIQYF. The DNA of the CDR3 is TGCAGTGCTAGAGGGGCTCCGGGTAAAAACATTCAGTACTTC.